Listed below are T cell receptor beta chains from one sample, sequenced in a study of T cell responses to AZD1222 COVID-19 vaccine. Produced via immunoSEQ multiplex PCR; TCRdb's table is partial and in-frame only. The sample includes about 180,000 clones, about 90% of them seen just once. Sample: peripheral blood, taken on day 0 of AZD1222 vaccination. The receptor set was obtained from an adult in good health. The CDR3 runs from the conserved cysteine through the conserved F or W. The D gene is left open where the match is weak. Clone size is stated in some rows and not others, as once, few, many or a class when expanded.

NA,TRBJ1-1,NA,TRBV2,CASSGHINTEAFF,TGTGCCAGCAGCGGACATATAAACACTGAAGCTTTCTTT
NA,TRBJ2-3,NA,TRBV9,CASSPTSQGTDTQYF,TGTGCCAGCAGCCCTACGAGTCAGGGGACAGATACGCAGTATTTT
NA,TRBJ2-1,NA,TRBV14,CASSQEQSTRQSSYNEQFF,TGTGCCAGCAGCCAAGAGCAGTCAACAAGGCAAAGTTCCTACAATGAGCAGTTCTTC
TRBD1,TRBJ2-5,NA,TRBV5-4,CASSFKTGGETQYF,TGTGCCAGCAGCTTTAAGACAGGGGGAGAGACCCAGTACTTC
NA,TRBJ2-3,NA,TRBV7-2,CASSLAEGYTDTQYF,TGTGCCAGCAGCTTAGCCGAAGGGTACACAGATACGCAGTATTTT
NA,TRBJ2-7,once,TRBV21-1,CASSKKPYF,TGTGCCAGCAGCAAAAAACCGTACTTC
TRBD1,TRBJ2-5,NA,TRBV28,CASSLIRDRGQETQYF,TGTGCCAGCAGTTTAATCCGGGACAGGGGGCAAGAGACCCAGTACTTC
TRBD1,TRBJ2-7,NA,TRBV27,CASSPTLFGTGDYEQYF,TGTGCCAGCAGTCCTACTTTATTCGGGACAGGCGACTACGAGCAGTACTTC
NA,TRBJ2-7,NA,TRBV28,CASRRTETYEQYF,TGTGCCAGCAGGCGAACAGAGACCTACGAGCAGTACTTC
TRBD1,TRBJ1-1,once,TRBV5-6,CASSRDRGSNTEAFF,TGTGCCAGCAGCCGAGACAGGGGGTCGAACACTGAAGCTTTCTTT